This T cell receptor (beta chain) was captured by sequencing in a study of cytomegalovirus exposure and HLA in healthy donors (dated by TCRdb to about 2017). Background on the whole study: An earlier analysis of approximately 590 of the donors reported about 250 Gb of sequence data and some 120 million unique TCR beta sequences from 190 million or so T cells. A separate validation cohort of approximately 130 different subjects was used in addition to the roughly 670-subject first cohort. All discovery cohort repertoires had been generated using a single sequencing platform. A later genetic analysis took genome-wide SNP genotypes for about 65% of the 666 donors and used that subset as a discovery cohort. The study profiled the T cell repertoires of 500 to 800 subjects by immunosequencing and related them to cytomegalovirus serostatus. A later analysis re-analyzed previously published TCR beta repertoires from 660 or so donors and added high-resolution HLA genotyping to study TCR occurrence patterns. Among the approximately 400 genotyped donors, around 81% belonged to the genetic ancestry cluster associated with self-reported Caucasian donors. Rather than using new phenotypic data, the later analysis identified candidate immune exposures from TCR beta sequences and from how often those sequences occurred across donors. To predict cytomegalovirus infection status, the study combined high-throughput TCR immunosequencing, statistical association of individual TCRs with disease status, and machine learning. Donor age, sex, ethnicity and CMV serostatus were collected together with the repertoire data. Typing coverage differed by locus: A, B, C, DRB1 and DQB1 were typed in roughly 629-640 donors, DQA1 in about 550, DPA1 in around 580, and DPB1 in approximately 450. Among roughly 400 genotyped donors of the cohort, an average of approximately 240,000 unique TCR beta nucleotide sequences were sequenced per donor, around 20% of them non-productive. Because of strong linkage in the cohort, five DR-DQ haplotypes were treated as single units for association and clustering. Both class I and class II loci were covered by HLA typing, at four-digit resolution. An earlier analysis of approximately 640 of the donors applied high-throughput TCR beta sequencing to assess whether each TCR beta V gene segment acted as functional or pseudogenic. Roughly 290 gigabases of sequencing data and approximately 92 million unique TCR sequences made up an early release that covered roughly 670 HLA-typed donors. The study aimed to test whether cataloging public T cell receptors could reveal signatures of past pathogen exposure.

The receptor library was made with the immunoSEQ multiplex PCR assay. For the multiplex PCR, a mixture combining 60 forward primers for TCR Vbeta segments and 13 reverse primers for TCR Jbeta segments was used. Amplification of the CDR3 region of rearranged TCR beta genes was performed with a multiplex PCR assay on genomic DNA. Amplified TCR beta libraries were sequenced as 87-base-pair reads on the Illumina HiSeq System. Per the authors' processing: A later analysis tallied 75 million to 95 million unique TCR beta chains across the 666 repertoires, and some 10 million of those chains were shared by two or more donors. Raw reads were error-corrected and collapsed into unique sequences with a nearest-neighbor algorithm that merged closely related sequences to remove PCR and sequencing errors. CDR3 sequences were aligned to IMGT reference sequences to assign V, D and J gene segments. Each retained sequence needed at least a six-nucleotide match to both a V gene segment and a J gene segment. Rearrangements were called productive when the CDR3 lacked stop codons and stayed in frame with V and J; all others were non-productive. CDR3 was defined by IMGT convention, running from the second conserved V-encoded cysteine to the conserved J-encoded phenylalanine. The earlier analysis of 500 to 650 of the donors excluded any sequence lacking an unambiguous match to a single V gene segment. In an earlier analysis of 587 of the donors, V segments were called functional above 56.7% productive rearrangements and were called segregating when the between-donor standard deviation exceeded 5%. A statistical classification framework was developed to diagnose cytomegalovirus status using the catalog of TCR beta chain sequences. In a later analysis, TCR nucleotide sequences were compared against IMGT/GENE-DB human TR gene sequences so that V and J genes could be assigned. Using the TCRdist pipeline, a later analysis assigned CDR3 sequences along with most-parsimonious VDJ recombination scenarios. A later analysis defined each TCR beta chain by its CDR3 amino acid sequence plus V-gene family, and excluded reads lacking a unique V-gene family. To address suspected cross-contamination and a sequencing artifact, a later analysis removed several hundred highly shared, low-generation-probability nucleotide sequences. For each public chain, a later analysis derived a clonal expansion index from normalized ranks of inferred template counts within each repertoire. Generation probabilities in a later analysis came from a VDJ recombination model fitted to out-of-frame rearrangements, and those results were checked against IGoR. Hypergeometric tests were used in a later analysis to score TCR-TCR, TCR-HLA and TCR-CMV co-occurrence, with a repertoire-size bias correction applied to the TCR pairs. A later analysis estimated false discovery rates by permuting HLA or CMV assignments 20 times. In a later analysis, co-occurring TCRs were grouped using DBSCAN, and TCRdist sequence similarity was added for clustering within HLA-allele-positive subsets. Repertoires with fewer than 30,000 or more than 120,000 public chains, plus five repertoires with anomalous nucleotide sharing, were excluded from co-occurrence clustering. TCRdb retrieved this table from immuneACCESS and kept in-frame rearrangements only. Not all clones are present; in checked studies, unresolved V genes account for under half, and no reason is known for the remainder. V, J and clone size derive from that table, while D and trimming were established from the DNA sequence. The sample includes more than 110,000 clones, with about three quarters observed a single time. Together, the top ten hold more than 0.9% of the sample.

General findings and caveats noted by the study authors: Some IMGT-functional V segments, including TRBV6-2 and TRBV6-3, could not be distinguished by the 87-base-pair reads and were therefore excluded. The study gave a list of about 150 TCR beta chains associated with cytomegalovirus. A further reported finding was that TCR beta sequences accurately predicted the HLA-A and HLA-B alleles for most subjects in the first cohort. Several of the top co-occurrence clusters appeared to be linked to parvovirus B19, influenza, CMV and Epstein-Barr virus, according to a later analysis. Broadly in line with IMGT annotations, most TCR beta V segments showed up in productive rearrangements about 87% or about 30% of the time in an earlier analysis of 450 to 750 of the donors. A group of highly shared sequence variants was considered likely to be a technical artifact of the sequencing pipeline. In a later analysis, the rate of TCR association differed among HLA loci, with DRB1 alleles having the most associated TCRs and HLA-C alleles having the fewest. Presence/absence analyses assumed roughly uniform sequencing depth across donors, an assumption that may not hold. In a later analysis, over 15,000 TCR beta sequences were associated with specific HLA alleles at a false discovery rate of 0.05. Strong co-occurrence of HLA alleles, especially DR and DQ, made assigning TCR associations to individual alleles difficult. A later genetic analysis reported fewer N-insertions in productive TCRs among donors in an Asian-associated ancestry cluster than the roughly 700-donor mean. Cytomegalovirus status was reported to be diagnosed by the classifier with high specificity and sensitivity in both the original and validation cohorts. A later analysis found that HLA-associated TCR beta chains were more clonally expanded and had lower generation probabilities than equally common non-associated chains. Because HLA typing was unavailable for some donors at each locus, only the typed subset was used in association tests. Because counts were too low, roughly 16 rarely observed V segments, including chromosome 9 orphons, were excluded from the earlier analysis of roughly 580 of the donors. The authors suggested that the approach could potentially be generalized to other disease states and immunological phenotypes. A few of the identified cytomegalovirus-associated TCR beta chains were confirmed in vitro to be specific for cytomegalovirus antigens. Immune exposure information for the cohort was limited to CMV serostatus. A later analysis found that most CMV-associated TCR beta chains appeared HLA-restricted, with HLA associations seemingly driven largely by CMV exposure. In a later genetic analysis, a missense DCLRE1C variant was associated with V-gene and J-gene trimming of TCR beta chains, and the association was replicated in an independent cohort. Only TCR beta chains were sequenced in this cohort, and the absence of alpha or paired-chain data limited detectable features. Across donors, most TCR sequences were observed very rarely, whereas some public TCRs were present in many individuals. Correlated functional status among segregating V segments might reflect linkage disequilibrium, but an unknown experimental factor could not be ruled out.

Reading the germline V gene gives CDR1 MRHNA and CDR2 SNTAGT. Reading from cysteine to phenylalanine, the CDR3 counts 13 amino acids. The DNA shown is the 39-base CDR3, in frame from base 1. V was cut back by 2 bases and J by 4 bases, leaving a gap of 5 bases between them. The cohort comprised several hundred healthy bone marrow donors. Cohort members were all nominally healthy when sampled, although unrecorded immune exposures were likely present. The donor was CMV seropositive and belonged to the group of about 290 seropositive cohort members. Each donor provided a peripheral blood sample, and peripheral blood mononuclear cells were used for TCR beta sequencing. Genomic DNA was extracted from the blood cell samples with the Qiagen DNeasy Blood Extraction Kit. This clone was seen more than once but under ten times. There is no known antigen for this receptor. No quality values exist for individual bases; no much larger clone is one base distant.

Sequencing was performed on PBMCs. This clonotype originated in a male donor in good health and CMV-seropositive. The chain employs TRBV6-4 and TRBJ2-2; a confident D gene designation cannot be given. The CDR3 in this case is CASSDTGTGELFF. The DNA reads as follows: TGTGCCAGCAGTGACACGGGCACCGGGGAGCTGTTTTTT.